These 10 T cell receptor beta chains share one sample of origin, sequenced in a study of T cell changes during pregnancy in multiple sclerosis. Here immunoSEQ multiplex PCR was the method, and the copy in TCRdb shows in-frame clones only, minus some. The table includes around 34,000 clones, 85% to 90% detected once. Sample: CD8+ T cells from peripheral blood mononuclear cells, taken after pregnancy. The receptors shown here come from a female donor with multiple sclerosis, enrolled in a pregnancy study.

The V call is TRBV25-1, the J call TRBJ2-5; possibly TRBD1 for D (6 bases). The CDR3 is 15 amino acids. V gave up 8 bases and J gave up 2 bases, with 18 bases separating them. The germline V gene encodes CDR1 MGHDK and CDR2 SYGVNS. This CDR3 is CASLTGQPKQETQYF. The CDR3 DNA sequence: TGTGCCAGCCTAACGGGACAACCCAAACAAGAGACCCAGTACTTC.

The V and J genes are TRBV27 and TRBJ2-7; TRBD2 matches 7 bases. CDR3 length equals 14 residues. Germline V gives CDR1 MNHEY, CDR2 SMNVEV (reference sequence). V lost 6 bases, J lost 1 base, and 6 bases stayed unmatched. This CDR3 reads CASRPGLTSYEQYF. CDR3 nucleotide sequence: TGTGCCAGCAGACCGGGACTAACTTCCTACGAGCAGTACTTC.

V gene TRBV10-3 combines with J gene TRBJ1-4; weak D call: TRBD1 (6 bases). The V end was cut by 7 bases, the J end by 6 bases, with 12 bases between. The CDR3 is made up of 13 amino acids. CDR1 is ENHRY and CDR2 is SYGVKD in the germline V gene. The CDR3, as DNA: TGTGCCATCAAAGCAGGGGCGGATGAAAAACTGTTTTTT. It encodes CAIKAGADEKLFF.

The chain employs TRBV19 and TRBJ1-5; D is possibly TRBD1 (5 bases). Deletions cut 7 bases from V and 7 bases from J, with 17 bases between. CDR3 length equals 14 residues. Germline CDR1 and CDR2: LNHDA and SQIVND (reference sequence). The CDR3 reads CASTPGPREQPQHF. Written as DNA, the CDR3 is TGTGCCAGTACCCCAGGGCCTAGGGAACAGCCCCAGCATTTT.

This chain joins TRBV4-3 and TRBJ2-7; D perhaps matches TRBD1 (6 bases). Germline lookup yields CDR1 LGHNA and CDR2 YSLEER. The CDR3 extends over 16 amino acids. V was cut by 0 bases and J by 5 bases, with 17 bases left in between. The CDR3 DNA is TGCGCCAGCAGCCAAGAAGTGTGGGGGCTCCGACACGAGCAGTACTTC. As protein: CASSQEVWGLRHEQYF.

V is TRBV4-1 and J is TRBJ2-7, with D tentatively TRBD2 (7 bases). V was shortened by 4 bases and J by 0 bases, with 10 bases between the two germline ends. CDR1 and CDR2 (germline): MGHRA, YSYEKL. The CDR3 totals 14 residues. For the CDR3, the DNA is TGCGCCAGCAGCCGGGGGGGCGACTCCTACGAGCAGTACTTC. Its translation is CASSRGGDSYEQYF.

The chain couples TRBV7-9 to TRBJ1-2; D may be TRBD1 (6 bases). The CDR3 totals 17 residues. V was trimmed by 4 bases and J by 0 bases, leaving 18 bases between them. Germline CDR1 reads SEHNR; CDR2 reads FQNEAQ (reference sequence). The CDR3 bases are TGTGCCAGCAGCTCCTCTAAGGTCCCAGGGGCTAACTATGGCTACACCTTC. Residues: CASSSSKVPGANYGYTF.

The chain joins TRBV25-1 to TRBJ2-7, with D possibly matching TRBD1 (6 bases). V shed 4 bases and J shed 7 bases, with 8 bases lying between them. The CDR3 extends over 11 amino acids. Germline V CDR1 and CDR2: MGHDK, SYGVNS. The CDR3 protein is CASSAGTEQYF. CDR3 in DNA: TGTGCCAGCAGTGCCGGGACAGAGCAGTACTTC.

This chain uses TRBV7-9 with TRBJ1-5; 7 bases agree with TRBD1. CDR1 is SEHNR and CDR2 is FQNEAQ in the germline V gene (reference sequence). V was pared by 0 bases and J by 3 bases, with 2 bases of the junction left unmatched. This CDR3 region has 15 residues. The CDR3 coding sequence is TGTGCCAGCAGCTTAGCGGGACAGTTCAATCAGCCCCAGCATTTT. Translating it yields CASSLAGQFNQPQHF.

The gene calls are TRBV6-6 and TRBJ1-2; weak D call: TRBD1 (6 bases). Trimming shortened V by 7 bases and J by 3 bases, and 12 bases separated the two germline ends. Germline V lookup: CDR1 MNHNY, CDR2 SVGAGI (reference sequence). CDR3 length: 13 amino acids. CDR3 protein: CASMKDRYYGYTF. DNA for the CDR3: TGTGCCAGCATGAAGGACAGATACTATGGCTACACCTTC.